These 6 T cell receptor beta chains were sequenced from one sample in a study of cytomegalovirus exposure and HLA in healthy donors. The study ran its PCR with 60 Vbeta and 13 Jbeta primers. The assay was immunoSEQ multiplex PCR, and TCRdb's table has in-frame clones only and misses some. The sample holds approximately 170,000 clones, roughly 71% seen once. The sample taken for sequencing was PBMCs. These receptors originate from a girl aged 10-17 years in good health and CMV-seronegative.

This clone was found a few times. This rearrangement joins TRBV10-2 to TRBJ1-1; D is ambiguous. Germline V gene data show CDR1 as WSHSY and CDR2 as SAAADI. The V and J ends lost 0 bases and 0 bases respectively, with 8 bases between them. CDR3 length: 15 amino acids. CDR3 protein: CASSESWGVNTEAFF. CDR3 nucleotides: TGCGCCAGCAGTGAGTCCTGGGGAGTGAACACTGAAGCTTTCTTT.

The gene calls are TRBV6-1 and TRBJ2-1; D unclear. V lost 4 bases and J 1 base, leaving 8 bases between the germline ends. Germline lookup yields CDR1 MNHNS and CDR2 SASEGT. This CDR3 has 14 amino acids. The CDR3 spells CASSGSLSYNEQFF. The CDR3 nucleotides are TGTGCCAGCAGTGGTTCTCTATCCTACAATGAGCAGTTCTTC.

The chain carries TRBV10-3 and TRBJ1-5; D gene ambiguous. This CDR3 has 13 amino acids. V dropped 4 bases and J dropped 5 bases, with 9 bases sitting between them. The V gene's germline CDR1 is ENHRY and CDR2 SYGVKD. As DNA, the CDR3 is TGTGCCATCAGTGGTCAGGAAGATCAGCCCCAGCATTTT. Residues: CAISGQEDQPQHF.

The chain links TRBV2 to TRBJ1-1, with D hard to call. Trimming took off 2 bases at V and 0 bases at J, with 13 bases between the two ends. Germline values: CDR1 SNHLY, CDR2 FYNNEI. This CDR3 is 16 amino acids long. CDR3 sequence (DNA): TGTGCCAGCAGTGAAATACGAACGGTCATGAACACTGAAGCTTTCTTT. The encoded protein is CASSEIRTVMNTEAFF.

As for this clone: The sample has other DNA sequences that encode this CDR3 too. The CDR3 is CASSLEGQGYNEQFF. As DNA, the CDR3 is TGCGCCAGCAGCTTGGAGGGACAGGGGTACAATGAGCAGTTCTTC. The chain recombines TRBV5-1 with TRBJ2-1, with 10 positions matching TRBD1. Germline V lookup: CDR1 SGHRS, CDR2 YFSETQ. Losses at the gene ends were 0 bases for V and 4 bases for J; bases not matched to a gene: 1. There are 15 residues in the CDR3.

The gene calls are TRBV7-9 and TRBJ2-5, with 7 bases matching TRBD2. Germline V gene lookup returns CDR1 SEHNR and CDR2 FQNEAQ (reference sequence). CDR3 length: 14 residues. The ends lost 1 base at V and 1 base at J; junction bases unmatched: 0. This CDR3 is CASSLGGGQETQYF. CDR3 DNA: TGTGCCAGCAGCTTAGGGGGGGGCCAAGAGACCCAGTACTTC. Full variable domain (rest looked up from reference TRBV7-9 and TRBJ2-5): DTGVSQNPRHKITKRGQNVTFRCDPISEHNRLYWYRQTLGQGPEFLTYFQNEAQLEKSRLLSDRFSAERPKGSFSTLEIQRTEQGDSAMYLCASSLGGGQETQYFGPGTRLLVL.